Each of the 32 T cell receptor beta chains below was sequenced from the same sample in a study of T-cell reconstitution after alpha-beta-depleted transplantation in children. For TCRbeta, the library was prepared with unique molecular identifiers. TCRdb used MiXCR to reprocess the PCR reads, holding one entry per CDR3 protein. The sample holds 90,000 to 100,000 distinct CDR3 sequences, more than 10% seen once. Here the sequenced sample was PBMCs from the stem cell graft donor, taken from the stem cell graft. These receptors were obtained from a human donor who donated a stem cell graft to a child with inherited bone marrow failure.

This clonotype occurred many times. The V and J genes are TRBV12-3 or TRBV12-4 and TRBJ2-3; D may correspond to TRBD1 or TRBD2 (5 bases each). Between the trimmed V and J ends, which lost 6 bases and 5 bases, there was a span of 15 bases. There are 14 residues in the CDR3. The CDR3: CASRSGTAGDTQYF. CDR3 DNA: TGTGCCAGCAGGTCCGGGACCGCGGGAGATACGCAGTATTTT.

This clonotype showed up many times. V usage is TRBV7-2 and J usage is TRBJ2-2; D is uncertain. The CDR3 is 18 residues long. Trimming took off 6 bases at V and 1 base at J, with 21 bases between the two ends. Germline values: CDR1 SGHTA, CDR2 FQGNSA. The CDR3 region has the DNA TGTGCCAGCAGGGGAACCGGGCCTCCGCGAATGAACACCGGGGAGCTGTTTTTT. This codes for CASRGTGPPRMNTGELFF.

This clonotype was observed many times. The V and J genes are TRBV12-5 and TRBJ2-7; 10 positions match TRBD2. Looked up from germline, CDR1 is LGHNT and CDR2 is FRNRAP. V gave up 6 bases and J gave up 2 bases; unmatched junction bases: 4. The CDR3 is made up of 14 amino acids. As DNA, the CDR3 is TGTGCTAGTGGACCGGGACTAGCGACCTACGAGCAGTACTTC. Translation gives CASGPGLATYEQYF.

This clonotype was observed many times. The V gene is TRBV6-2 or TRBV6-3, the J gene TRBJ2-3; D gene ambiguous. V dropped 2 bases and J dropped 2 bases, with 8 bases sitting between them. Germline loops: CDR1 MNHEY, CDR2 SVGEGT. The CDR3 runs to 14 residues. The CDR3 region is CASSYPDHTDTQYF. The CDR3 DNA is TGTGCCAGCAGTTACCCAGATCACACAGATACGCAGTATTTT.

This clonotype was recorded at least ten times. This chain joins TRBV20-1 and TRBJ2-7, with a possible D match to TRBD2 (6 bases). Germline CDR1 DFQATT, CDR2 SNEGSKA (reference sequence). The CDR3 sequence is 15 residues long. The V end lost 3 bases, the J end lost 0 bases, and 15 bases lay between the germline ends. This CDR3 is CSARGGSGVSYEQYF. The CDR3 coding sequence is TGCAGTGCTAGGGGTGGTAGCGGTGTCTCCTACGAGCAGTACTTC.

This clonotype has just a few counts. In nucleotides, the CDR3 is TGTGCCTGGAGCGACGGACAGACTCATGGCTACACCTTC. Translated, it gives CAWSDGQTHGYTF. The genes are TRBV30 and TRBJ1-2; perhaps TRBD1 as D (6 bases). The V end was cut by 3 bases, the J end by 6 bases, with 14 bases between. Germline CDR1 reads GTSNPN; CDR2 reads SVGIG (reference sequence). This CDR3 has 13 amino acids.

The chain is built from TRBV6-6 and TRBJ2-7; 7 bases line up with TRBD1. The junction had 8 bases not matched to a gene; V was cut back by 8 bases and J by 4 bases. The CDR3 has 13 residues. Germline V lookup: CDR1 MNHNY, CDR2 SVGAGI (reference sequence). CDR3 sequence: CASEGAGEYEQYF. Written as DNA, the CDR3 is TGTGCCAGCGAGGGGGCTGGAGAATACGAGCAGTACTTC.

This clonotype was seen ten or more times. The V gene is TRBV7-9, the J gene TRBJ2-1; weak D call: TRBD2 (6 bases). The CDR3 loop spans 13 amino acids. V was shortened by 3 bases and J by 12 bases, with 15 bases between the two germline ends. Germline V CDR1 and CDR2: SEHNR, FQNEAQ (reference sequence). This chain's CDR3 is CASSLSSGSGQFF. CDR3 sequence (DNA): TGTGCCAGCAGCTTGAGTAGCGGTTCGGGGCAGTTCTTC.

This clonotype has a count of ten or more. The chain has TRBV12-3 or TRBV12-4 and TRBJ2-1; 12 bases match TRBD2. The CDR3 loop spans 15 amino acids. Germline trimming cut 6 bases from V and 3 bases from J; bases unmatched to any gene: 3. CDR3 protein: CASRRLAGDYNEQFF. Written as DNA, the CDR3 is TGTGCCAGCAGAAGACTAGCGGGAGACTACAATGAGCAGTTCTTC.

The sample holds many counts of this clonotype. V usage is TRBV5-1 and J usage is TRBJ1-1; 8 bases agree with TRBD1. CDR3 size: 15 residues. Trimming removed 4 bases from V and 7 bases from J; junction bases left unmatched: 12. Germline assignment: CDR1 SGHRS and CDR2 YFSETQ. The CDR3 loop reads CASSPDRQGYGEAFF. The CDR3 DNA is TGCGCCAGCAGCCCGGATAGACAGGGGTACGGTGAAGCTTTCTTT.

This clonotype was observed at least ten times. The chain carries TRBV12-3 or TRBV12-4 and TRBJ1-6, with TRBD1 matching 7 bases. J lost 8 bases, V lost 3 bases, and 1 base had no gene match. The CDR3 extends over 13 amino acids. CDR3 DNA: TGTGCCAGCAGTTTCCAGGGGGATTCACCCCTCCACTTT. It specifies CASSFQGDSPLHF.

This clonotype was detected ten times or more. The genes are TRBV7-2 and TRBJ1-1, with 12 bases aligning to TRBD1. Germline V gene lookup returns CDR1 SGHTA and CDR2 FQGNSA. Trimming took 5 bases from V and 10 from J; bases not matched to a gene: 8. The CDR3 loop spans 14 amino acids. CDR3 amino acids: CASSARDRGRGAFF. As DNA, the CDR3 is TGTGCCAGCAGCGCCCGGGACAGGGGGCGCGGAGCTTTCTTT.

This clonotype was counted ten times or more. The V and J genes are TRBV27 and TRBJ2-5; D might be TRBD1 (6 bases). The V and J ends lost 6 bases and 1 base respectively, with 9 bases between them. The CDR3 is 13 amino acids. CDR1 MNHEY and CDR2 SMNVEV come from the germline V gene (reference sequence). CDR3 nucleotides: TGTGCCAGCAGCCCGGACAGCCAAGAGACCCAGTACTTC. It translates to CASSPDSQETQYF.

The chain links TRBV11-1 to TRBJ2-1; possibly TRBD2 for D (6 bases). CDR3 size: 13 residues. V lost 5 bases and J 7 bases, leaving 12 bases between the germline ends. Germline CDR1 is SGHAT and CDR2 is FQDESV (reference sequence). This CDR3 reads CASSPDYSNEQFF. CDR3 coding DNA: TGTGCCAGCAGCCCGGACTACTCAAATGAGCAGTTCTTC.

This clonotype was recorded at least ten times. The chain joins TRBV27 to TRBJ2-7; 9 bases align to TRBD2. After removal of 2 bases from V and 3 bases from J, the junction contained 5 bases not matched to a gene. The CDR3 length is 15 residues. The germline gives CDR1 MNHEY, CDR2 SMNVEV (reference sequence). The CDR3 DNA sequence: TGTGCCAGCAGTTTAGAGCGCGGGAGGGGCTACGAGCAGTACTTC. Amino acid sequence: CASSLERGRGYEQYF.

This sequence joins TRBV7-6 and TRBJ1-5, with 9 nucleotides matching TRBD1. With V trimmed by 8 bases and J by 2 bases, 10 bases remained unmatched. This CDR3 is built from 16 residues. Germline V gives CDR1 SGHVS, CDR2 FNYEAQ. CDR3: CASSIQGAFGNQPQHF. In DNA, the CDR3 is TGTGCCAGCTCAATACAGGGGGCGTTTGGCAATCAGCCCCAGCATTTT.

This clonotype occurred many times. The chain employs TRBV28 and TRBJ1-5; TRBD1 might be the D (5 bases). The CDR3 length is 14 residues. Germline V lookup: CDR1 MDHEN, CDR2 SYDVKM. V lost 2 bases and J lost 8, with 13 bases in between. The CDR3 loop reads CASSLQGWGEPQHF. DNA of the CDR3: TGTGCCAGCAGTTTACAGGGATGGGGGGAGCCCCAGCATTTT.

As to this clonotype: With a much larger clone just one base away, this may be a read error. The CDR3 DNA follows: TGTGCCTGGGGCGAGCAGGAACCGACAGATACGCAGTATTTT. It encodes CAWGEQEPTDTQYF. This chain connects TRBV30 to TRBJ2-3, with unresolved D. CDR3 length: 14 residues. V lost 5 bases to trimming and J lost 3 bases, with 15 bases between them. Germline values: CDR1 GTSNPN, CDR2 SVGIG (reference sequence).

The rearrangement joins TRBV9 to TRBJ1-5; tentatively, D is TRBD1 (5 bases). Deletions cut 3 bases from V and 6 bases from J, with 10 bases between. Germline assignment: CDR1 SGDLS and CDR2 YYNGEE. The CDR3 has 13 residues. For the CDR3, the DNA is TGTGCCAGCAGCGGCGGAGGGGCTCAGCCCCAGCATTTT. Translating gives CASSGGGAQPQHF.

This clonotype was recorded at least ten times. The rearrangement links TRBV5-1 to TRBJ1-3; the D is unclear. CDR3 length: 16 amino acids. V was clipped by 0 bases and J by 0 bases, with 10 bases between them. The germline CDR1 and CDR2 sequences are SGHRS and YFSETQ. CDR3 nucleotide sequence: TGCGCCAGCAGCTTGGCGCCTGGGAGCTCTGGAAACACCATATATTTT. Translation: CASSLAPGSSGNTIYF.

This clonotype was counted ten times or more. CDR3 DNA: TGTGCCAGCAGCTTAGGGGTCGACAATGAGCAGTTCTTC. It encodes CASSLGVDNEQFF. The chain uses TRBV7-3 and TRBJ2-1; D gene uncertain. The CDR3 covers 13 residues. CDR1 and CDR2 from the germline V gene are SGHTA and FQGTGA. The V and J ends lost 2 bases and 5 bases respectively, with 7 bases between them.

On this clonotype: It is likely a read error, because the conserved phenylalanine at the end of the CDR3 is missing. The rearrangement links TRBV24-1 to TRBJ2-1, with D perhaps TRBD2 (5 bases). Trimming took off 6 bases at V and 7 bases at J, with 12 bases between the two ends. The CDR3 is 13 amino acids. Germline lookup yields CDR1 KGHDR and CDR2 SFDVKD. CDR3 protein: CATSYRGRNEQFL. Written as DNA, the CDR3 is TGTGCCACCAGTTATCGAGGGCGTAATGAGCAGTTCTTA.

This clonotype has more than one count but fewer than ten. The chain links TRBV5-5 to TRBJ2-1, with D possibly matching TRBD1 (6 bases). V gave up 4 bases and J gave up 7 bases, with 9 bases separating them. Germline lookup yields CDR1 SGHKS and CDR2 YYEKEE (reference sequence). There are 12 residues in the CDR3. The CDR3: CASSVTGNEQFF. In nucleotides, the CDR3 is TGTGCCAGCAGCGTCACAGGGAATGAGCAGTTCTTC.

The V gene is TRBV30, the J gene TRBJ1-1; D gene unclear. This CDR3 contains 14 residues. Germline V gives CDR1 GTSNPN, CDR2 SVGIG (reference sequence). The V end lost 0 bases, the J end lost 0 bases, and 8 bases lay between the germline ends. The CDR3 DNA sequence: TGTGCCTGGAGTGTCTCAGGAGTGAACACTGAAGCTTTCTTT. Amino acids: CAWSVSGVNTEAFF.

This clonotype was found a few times. The V call is TRBV7-9, the J call TRBJ2-2; 9 positions agree with TRBD1. J lost 4 bases, V lost 11 bases, and 8 bases had no gene match. Germline CDR1 is SEHNR and CDR2 is FQNEAQ (reference sequence). The CDR3 spans 14 residues. This chain's CDR3 is CAGDRGMITGELFF. DNA for the CDR3: TGTGCCGGCGACAGGGGGATGATCACCGGGGAGCTGTTTTTT.

This clonotype was found many times. The chain carries TRBV5-1 and TRBJ2-3; 11 nucleotides match TRBD2. Looked up from germline, CDR1 is SGHRS and CDR2 is YFSETQ. This CDR3 spans 16 amino acids. Losses at the gene ends were 4 bases for V and 4 bases for J; bases not matched to a gene: 8. CDR3 coding DNA: TGCGCCAGCAGCACACTAGCGGGAGCGGGGGCAGATACGCAGTATTTT. It encodes CASSTLAGAGADTQYF.

This clonotype was observed many times. The chain carries TRBV20-1 and TRBJ2-5; 10 nucleotides agree with TRBD2. The CDR3 has 16 amino acids. Germline-derived CDR1 and CDR2 are DFQATT and SNEGSKA (reference sequence). The trim removed 0 bases at V and 4 bases at J, leaving 8 bases unmatched. CDR3 in amino acids: CSARDRRLAGGETQYF. The CDR3, as DNA: TGCAGTGCTAGAGATCGACGACTAGCGGGCGGAGAGACCCAGTACTTC.

At least ten counts were recorded for this clonotype. This chain joins TRBV5-1 and TRBJ2-2; 12 bases match TRBD2. This CDR3 comprises 16 residues. The V segment lost 0 bases and the J segment 7 bases; nucleotides outside the gene matches: 4. The V gene's germline CDR1 is SGHRS and CDR2 YFSETQ. CDR3: CASSLGLAGVIGELFF. The DNA of the CDR3 is TGCGCCAGCAGCTTGGGACTAGCGGGAGTAATCGGGGAGCTGTTTTTT.

This clonotype was observed at least ten times. This chain uses TRBV7-9 with TRBJ1-2, with D tentatively TRBD1 (6 bases). CDR1 SEHNR and CDR2 FQNEAQ come from the germline V gene (reference sequence). CDR3 size: 15 residues. Trimming pared 5 bases from V and 4 bases from J, leaving 17 bases between. The CDR3 coding sequence is TGTGCCAGCAGCGGAGGGGGGATCTCGGCCTATGGCTACACCTTC. This codes for CASSGGGISAYGYTF.

This clonotype has a count of ten or more. The J gene is TRBJ2-3, the V gene TRBV11-2; 13 positions agree with TRBD2. The germline V gene has CDR1 SGHAT and CDR2 FQNNGV. After removal of 5 bases from V and 5 bases from J, the junction contained 4 bases not matched to a gene. This CDR3 spans 15 amino acids. The CDR3 bases are TGTGCCAGCAGCAGGACTAGCGGGAGCTTAGATACGCAGTATTTT. Translated: CASSRTSGSLDTQYF.

The V gene is TRBV10-3, the J gene TRBJ1-1; TRBD1 matches 9 bases. CDR1 is ENHRY, CDR2 SYGVKD, per germline. The ends lost 4 bases at V and 1 base at J; junction bases unmatched: 7. The CDR3 is 16 residues long. CDR3 sequence: CAISATRQGGNTEAFF. DNA of the CDR3: TGTGCCATCAGTGCCACTAGACAGGGGGGGAACACTGAAGCTTTCTTT.

V gene TRBV2 combines with J gene TRBJ2-4; D is possibly TRBD1 or TRBD2 (5 bases each). V was pared by 3 bases and J by 9 bases, with 18 bases between. Germline CDR1 is SNHLY and CDR2 is FYNNEI. This CDR3 comprises 15 residues. The CDR3 nucleotides are TGTGCCAGCAGTGAGGGCGGCAGGGCGGGCGGCATTCAGTACTTC. This encodes CASSEGGRAGGIQYF.